This T cell receptor beta chain was sequenced in a study of siplizumab effects on memory and regulatory T cells. Findings and limits, study-wide: Siplizumab significantly decreased alloreactive sequences from unstimulated CD4+ memory cells. Naive T cells were seen as more diverse than memory cells and as major alloresponse contributors.

V dropped 4 bases and J dropped 3; count of bases not matched to a gene: 4. Germline values: CDR1 SGHTA, CDR2 FQGTGA. The CDR3 has 14 amino acids. In the case of this clone: What it binds is unknown.

A few pairs of donors had their unstimulated naive, memory, effector memory and TEMRA subsets sequenced. Libraries were prepared by immunoSEQ multiplex PCR; TCRdb keeps only in-frame clonotypes and omits some of them. The table lists more than 60,000 clones, around 96% of them singletons. The J gene is TRBJ1-1, the V gene TRBV7-3, with TRBD1 matching 8 bases. The specimen sequenced was naive CD8+ T cells sorted from blood. This receptor was taken from a human donor in good health. CDR3 nucleotide sequence: TGTGCCAGCAGCTCTACAGGGGGGGACACTGAAGCTTTCTTT. Protein: CASSSTGGDTEAFF. Supplemented by reference TRBV7-3 and TRBJ1-1, the full variable domain reads GAGVSQTPSNKVTEKGKYVELRCDPISGHTALYWYRQSLGQGPEFLIYFQGTGAADDSGLPNDRFFAVRPEGSVSTLKIQRTERGDSAVYLCASSSTGGDTEAFFGQGTRLTVV.